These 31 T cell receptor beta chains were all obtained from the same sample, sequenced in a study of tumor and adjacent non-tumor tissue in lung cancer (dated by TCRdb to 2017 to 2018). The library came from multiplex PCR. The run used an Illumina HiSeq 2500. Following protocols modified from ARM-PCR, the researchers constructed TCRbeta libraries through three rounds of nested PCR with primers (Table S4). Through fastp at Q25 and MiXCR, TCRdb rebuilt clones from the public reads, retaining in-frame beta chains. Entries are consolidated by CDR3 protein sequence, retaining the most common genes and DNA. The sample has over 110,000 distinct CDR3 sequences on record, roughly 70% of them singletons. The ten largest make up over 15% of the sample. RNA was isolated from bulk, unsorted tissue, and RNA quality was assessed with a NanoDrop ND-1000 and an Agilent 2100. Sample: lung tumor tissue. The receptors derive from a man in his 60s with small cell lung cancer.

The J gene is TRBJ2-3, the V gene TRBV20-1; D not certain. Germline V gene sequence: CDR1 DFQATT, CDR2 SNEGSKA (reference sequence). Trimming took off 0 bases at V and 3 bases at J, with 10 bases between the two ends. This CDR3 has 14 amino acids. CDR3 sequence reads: CSARDPILTDTQYF. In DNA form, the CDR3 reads TGCAGTGCTAGAGATCCTATCCTTACAGATACGCAGTATTTT.

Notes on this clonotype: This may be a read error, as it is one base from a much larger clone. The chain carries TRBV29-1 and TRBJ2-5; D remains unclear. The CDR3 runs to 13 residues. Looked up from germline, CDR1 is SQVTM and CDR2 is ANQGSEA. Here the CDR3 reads CSAPDPQTEIQYF. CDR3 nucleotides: TGCAGCGCCCCGGACCCACAGACGGAGATCCAGTACTTC. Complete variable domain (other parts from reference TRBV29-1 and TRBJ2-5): SAVISQKPSRDICQRGTSLTIQCQVDSQVTMMFWYRQQPGQSLTLIATANQGSEATYESGFVIDKFPISRPNLTFSTLTVSNMSPEDSSIYLCSAPDPQTEIQYFGPGTRLLVL.

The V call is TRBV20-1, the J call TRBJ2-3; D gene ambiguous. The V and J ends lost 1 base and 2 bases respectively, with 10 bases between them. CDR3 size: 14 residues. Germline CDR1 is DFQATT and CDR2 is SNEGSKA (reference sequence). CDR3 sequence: CSARAFSDTDTQYF. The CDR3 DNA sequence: TGCAGTGCTAGAGCTTTCTCAGACACAGATACGCAGTATTTT.

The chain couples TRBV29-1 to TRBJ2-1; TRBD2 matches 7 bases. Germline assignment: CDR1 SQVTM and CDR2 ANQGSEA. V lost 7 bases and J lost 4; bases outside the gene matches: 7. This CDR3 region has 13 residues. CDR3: CSASGMGYNEQFF. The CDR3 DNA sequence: TGCAGCGCGAGCGGGATGGGGTACAATGAGCAGTTCTTC.

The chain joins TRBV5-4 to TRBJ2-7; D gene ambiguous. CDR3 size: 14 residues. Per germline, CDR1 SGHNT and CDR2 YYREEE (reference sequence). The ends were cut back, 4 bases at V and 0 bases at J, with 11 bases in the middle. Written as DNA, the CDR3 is TGTGCCAGCAGCCCGACGGGTAGCTCCTACGAGCAGTACTTC. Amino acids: CASSPTGSSYEQYF.

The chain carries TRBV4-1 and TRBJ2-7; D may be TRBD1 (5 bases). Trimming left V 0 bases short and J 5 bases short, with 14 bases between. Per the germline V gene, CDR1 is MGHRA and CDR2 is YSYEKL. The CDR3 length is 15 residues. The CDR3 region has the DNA TGCGCCAGCAGCCAAGATTTACAAGGGGTCGACGAGCAGTACTTC. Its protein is CASSQDLQGVDEQYF.

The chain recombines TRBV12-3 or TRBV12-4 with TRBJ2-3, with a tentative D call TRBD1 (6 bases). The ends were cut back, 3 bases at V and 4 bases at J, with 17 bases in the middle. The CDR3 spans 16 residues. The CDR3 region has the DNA TGTGCCAGCAGTTTGTGGTCGACAGGTTCATCAGATACGCAGTATTTT. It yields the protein CASSLWSTGSSDTQYF.

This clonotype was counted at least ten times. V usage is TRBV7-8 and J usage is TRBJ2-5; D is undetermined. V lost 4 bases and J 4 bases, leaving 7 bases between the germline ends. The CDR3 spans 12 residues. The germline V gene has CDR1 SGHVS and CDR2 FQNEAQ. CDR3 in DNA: TGTGCCAGCAGCTCGCTACGAGAGACCCAGTACTTC. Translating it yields CASSSLRETQYF.

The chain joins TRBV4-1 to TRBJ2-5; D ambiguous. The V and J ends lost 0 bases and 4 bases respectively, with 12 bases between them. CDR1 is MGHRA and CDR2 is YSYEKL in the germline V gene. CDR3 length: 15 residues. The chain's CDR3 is CASSQDTALGETQYF. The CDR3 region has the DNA TGCGCCAGCAGCCAAGATACAGCCTTGGGAGAGACCCAGTACTTC.

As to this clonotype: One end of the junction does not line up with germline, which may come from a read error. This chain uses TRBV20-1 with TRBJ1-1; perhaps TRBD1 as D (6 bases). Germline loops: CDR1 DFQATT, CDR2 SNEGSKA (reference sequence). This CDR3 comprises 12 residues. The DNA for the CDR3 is TGCACTGCTAGAGAGGGGGGCACTGAAGCTTTCTTT. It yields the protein CTAREGGTEAFF.

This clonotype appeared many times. The CDR3 loop reads CSAPAGTSQETQYF. CDR3 coding DNA: TGCAGTGCTCCGGCGGGGACTAGCCAAGAGACCCAGTACTTC. The V gene is TRBV20-1, the J gene TRBJ2-5; 8 bases fit TRBD2. The J segment lost 1 base and the V segment lost 5 bases, leaving 6 bases of the junction unmatched. The CDR3 sequence is 14 residues long. The V gene's germline CDR1 is DFQATT and CDR2 SNEGSKA (reference sequence).

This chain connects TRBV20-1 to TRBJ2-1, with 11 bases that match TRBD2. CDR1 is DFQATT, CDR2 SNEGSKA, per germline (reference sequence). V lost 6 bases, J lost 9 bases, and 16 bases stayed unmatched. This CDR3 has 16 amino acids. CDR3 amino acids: CSARASSGRRLGEQFF. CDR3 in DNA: TGCAGTGCCCGCGCGTCTAGCGGGAGGAGGTTGGGTGAGCAGTTCTTC.

Written as DNA, the CDR3 is TGCAGTGCTAGAGTACCGCGGGACTTGCAAGAGACCCAGTACTTC. The encoded protein is CSARVPRDLQETQYF. The chain is built from TRBV20-1 and TRBJ2-5, with D possibly being TRBD2 (6 bases). CDR1 and CDR2 from the germline V gene are DFQATT and SNEGSKA (reference sequence). V was clipped by 1 base and J by 2 bases, with 14 bases between them. CDR3 length: 15 residues.

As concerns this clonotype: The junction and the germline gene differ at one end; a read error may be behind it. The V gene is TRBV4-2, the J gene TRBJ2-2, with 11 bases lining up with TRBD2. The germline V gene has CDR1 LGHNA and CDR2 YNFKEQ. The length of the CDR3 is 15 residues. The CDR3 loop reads CASKLAGDDGRELFF. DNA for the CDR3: TGTGCCAGCAAACTAGCGGGAGATGATGGAAGGGAGTTGTTTTTT.

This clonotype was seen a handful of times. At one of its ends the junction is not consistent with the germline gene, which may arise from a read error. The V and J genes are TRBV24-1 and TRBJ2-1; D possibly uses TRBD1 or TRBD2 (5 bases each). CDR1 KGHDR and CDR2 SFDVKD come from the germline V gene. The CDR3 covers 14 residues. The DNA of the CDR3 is TGTGCTACCAGTGGGGGTCCCCCCAACAATGAGCAGTTCTTC. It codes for CATSGGPPNNEQFF.

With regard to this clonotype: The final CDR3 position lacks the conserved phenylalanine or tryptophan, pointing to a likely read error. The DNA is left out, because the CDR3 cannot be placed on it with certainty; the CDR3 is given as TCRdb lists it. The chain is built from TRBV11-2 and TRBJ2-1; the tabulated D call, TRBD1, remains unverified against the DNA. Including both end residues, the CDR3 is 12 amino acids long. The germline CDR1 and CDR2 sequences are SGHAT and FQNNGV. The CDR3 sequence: CASRYRGDEQFS.

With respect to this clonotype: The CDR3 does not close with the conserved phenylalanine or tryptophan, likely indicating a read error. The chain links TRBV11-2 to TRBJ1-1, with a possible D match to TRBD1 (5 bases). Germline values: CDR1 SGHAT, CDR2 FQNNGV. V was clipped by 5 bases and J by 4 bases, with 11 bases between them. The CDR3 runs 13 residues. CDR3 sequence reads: CASSTERGTEAFC. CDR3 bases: TGTGCCAGCAGCACAGAGAGGGGCACTGAAGCTTTCTGT.

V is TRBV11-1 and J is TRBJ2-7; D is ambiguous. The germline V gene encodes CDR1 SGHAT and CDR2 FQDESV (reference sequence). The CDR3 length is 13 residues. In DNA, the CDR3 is TGTGCCAGCAGCTTAGGCAGGTCCAACGAACAGTACGTC. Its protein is CASSLGRSNEQYV.

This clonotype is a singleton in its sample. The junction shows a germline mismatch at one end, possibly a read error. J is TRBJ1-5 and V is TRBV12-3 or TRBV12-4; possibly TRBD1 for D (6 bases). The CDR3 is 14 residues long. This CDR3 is CASSFQGLGQPQNF. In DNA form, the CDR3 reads TGTGCCAGCAGTTTTCAGGGGTTAGGTCAGCCCCAGAATTTT.

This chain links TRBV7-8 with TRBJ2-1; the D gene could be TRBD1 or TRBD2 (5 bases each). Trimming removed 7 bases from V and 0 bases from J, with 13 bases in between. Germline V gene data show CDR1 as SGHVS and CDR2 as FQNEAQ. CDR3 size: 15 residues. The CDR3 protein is CASNFLGDSYNEQFF. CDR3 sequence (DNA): TGTGCCAGCAACTTTTTGGGGGACTCCTACAATGAGCAGTTCTTC.

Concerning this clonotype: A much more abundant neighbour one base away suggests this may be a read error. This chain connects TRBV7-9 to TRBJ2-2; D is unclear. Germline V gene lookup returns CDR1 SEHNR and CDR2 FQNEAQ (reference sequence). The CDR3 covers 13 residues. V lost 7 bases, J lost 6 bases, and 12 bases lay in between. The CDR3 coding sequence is TGTGCCAGCATCCTAGGACCACCCGGGGAGCTGTTTTTT. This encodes CASILGPPGELFF. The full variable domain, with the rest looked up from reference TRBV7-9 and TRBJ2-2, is DTGVSQNPRHKITKRGQNVTFRCDPISEHNRLYWYRQTLGQGPEFLTYFQNEAQLEKSRLLSDRFSAERPKGSFSTLEIQRTEQGDSAMYLCASILGPPGELFFGEGSRLTVL.

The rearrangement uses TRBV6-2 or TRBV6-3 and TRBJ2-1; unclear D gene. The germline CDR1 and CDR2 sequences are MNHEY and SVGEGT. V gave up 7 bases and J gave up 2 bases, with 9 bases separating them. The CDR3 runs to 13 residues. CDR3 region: CASTRHTYNEQFF. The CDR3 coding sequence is TGTGCCAGCACCCGGCATACCTACAATGAGCAGTTCTTC.

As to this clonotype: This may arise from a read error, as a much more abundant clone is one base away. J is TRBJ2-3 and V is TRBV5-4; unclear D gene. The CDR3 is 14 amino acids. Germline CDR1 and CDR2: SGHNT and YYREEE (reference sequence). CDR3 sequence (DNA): TGTGCCAACAGCTTGGGCCTTCTAGGAGATACGCAGTATTTT. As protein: CANSLGLLGDTQYF.

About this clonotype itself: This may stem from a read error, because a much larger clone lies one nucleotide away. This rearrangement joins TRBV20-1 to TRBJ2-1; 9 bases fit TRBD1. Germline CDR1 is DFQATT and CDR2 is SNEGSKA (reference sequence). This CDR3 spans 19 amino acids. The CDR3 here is CSASALRGDRVNSDNEQLF. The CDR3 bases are TGCAGTGCTAGCGCCCTTAGAGGGGACAGGGTGAATTCAGACAATGAGCAGTTATTC.

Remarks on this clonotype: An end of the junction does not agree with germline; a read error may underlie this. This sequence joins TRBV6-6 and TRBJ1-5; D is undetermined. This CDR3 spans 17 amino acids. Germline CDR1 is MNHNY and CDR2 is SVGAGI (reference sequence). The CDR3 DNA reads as TGTGCCAGCAGTTACTCGTTCGATGCGGGGAGCAATCAGCCCCAATATTTT. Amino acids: CASSYSFDAGSNQPQYF.

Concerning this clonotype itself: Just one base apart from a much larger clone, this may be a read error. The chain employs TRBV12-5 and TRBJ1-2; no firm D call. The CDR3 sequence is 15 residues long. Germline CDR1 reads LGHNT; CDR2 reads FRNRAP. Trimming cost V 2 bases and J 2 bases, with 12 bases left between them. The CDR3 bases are TGTGCTAGTGGTTTGATACCCGGCCTGAACTATGGCTACACCTTC. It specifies CASGLIPGLNYGYTF.

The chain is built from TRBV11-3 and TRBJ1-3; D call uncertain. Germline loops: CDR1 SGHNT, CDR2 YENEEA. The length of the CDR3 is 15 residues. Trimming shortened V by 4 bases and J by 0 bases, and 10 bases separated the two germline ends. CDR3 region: CASSSGPSSGNTIYF. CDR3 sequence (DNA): TGTGCCAGCAGCTCCGGGCCCTCCTCTGGAAACACCATATATTTT.

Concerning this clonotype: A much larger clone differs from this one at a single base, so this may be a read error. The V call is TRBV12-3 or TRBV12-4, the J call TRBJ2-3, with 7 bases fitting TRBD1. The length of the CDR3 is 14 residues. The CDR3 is CASTHRGHTYTQYF. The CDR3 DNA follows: TGTGCCAGCACTCACAGGGGACACACATATACGCAGTATTTT.

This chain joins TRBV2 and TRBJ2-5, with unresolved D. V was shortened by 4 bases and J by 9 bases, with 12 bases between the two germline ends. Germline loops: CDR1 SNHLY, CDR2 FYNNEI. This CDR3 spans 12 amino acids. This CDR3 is CASSGAWDAQYF. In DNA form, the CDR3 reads TGTGCCAGCAGTGGAGCTTGGGATGCCCAGTACTTC.

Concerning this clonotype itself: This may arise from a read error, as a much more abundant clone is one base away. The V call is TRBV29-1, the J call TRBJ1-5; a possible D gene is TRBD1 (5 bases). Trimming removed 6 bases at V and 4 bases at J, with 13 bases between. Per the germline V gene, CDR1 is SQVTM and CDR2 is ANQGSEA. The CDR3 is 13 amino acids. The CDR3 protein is CSVEPWGNQPQHF. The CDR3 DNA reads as TGCAGCGTCGAGCCATGGGGGAATCAGCCCCAGCATTTT.

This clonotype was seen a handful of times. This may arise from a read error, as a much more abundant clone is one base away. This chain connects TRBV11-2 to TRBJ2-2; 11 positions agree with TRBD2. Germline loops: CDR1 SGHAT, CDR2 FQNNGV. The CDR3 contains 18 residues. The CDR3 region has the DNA TGTGCCAGCAGCTTAGTCGCACTAGCGGGAGCTAGGACCGGGGAGCTGCTTTTT. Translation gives CASSLVALAGARTGELLF.